Here is one T cell receptor (beta chain) with its context. The record originates from a study of blood T cell repertoires in COVID-19. Study overall: There were acute and convalescent COVID-19 samples, and they came from the United States, Italy and Spain. Nucleic acid was either cDNA or gDNA, and it came from T cells, B-cell-depleted T cells, or PBMCs.

Per the original methods: Counts of nucleated cells, estimated from reference gene primer amplification, were obtained. Data came from immunoSEQ multiplex PCR; TCRdb stores just in-frame clones and leaves some out. V and J calls and clone size are copied from that table; D and trimming were computed from the DNA. Among about 200,000 clones, 80% to 90% were seen once, and the ten largest hold about a tenth. Per germline, CDR1 SGHAT and CDR2 FQNNGV. The CDR3 contains 14 residues. V shed 3 bases and J 1 base; nucleotides not matched to a gene: 1. The sequencing sample was made of peripheral blood. The chain joins TRBV11-2 to TRBJ2-5, with 8 positions matching TRBD1. The sequence was obtained from a human donor with active or convalescent COVID-19. The donor label of this sample is uncertain. The CDR3 DNA reads as TGTGCCAGCAGCTTCAGGGGGCCCCAAGAGACCCAGTACTTC. This gives the protein CASSFRGPQETQYF.